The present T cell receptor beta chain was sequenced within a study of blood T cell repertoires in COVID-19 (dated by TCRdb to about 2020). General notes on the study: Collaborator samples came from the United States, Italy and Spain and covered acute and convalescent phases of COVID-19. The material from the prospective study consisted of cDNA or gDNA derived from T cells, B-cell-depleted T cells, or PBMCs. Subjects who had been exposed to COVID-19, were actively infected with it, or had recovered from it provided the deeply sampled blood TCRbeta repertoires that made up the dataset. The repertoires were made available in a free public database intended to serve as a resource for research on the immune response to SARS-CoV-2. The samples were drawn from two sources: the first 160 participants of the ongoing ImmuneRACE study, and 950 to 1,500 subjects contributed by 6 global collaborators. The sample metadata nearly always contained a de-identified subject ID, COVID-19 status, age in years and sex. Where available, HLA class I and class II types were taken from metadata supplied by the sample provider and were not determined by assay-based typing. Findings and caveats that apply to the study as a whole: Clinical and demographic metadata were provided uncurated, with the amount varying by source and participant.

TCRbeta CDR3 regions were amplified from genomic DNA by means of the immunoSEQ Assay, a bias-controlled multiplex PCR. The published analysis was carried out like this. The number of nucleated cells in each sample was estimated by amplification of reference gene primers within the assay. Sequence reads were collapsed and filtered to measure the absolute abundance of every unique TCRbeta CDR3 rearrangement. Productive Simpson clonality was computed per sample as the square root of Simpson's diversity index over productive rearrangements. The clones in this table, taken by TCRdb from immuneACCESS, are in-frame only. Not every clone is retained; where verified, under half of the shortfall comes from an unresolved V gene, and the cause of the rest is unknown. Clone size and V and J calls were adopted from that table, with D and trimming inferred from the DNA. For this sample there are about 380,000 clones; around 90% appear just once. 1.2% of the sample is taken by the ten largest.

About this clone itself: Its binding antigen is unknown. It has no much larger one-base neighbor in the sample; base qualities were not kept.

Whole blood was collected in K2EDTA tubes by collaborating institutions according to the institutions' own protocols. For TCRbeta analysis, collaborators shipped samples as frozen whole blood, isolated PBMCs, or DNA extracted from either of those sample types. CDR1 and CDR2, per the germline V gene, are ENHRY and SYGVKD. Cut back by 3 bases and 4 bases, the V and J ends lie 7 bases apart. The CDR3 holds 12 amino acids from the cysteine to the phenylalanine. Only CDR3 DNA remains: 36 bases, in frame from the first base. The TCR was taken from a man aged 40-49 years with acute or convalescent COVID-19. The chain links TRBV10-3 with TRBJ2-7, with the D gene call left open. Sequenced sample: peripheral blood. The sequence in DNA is TGTGCCATCAGTGAAAATAGTTACGAGCAGTACTTC. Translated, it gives CAISENSYEQYF.